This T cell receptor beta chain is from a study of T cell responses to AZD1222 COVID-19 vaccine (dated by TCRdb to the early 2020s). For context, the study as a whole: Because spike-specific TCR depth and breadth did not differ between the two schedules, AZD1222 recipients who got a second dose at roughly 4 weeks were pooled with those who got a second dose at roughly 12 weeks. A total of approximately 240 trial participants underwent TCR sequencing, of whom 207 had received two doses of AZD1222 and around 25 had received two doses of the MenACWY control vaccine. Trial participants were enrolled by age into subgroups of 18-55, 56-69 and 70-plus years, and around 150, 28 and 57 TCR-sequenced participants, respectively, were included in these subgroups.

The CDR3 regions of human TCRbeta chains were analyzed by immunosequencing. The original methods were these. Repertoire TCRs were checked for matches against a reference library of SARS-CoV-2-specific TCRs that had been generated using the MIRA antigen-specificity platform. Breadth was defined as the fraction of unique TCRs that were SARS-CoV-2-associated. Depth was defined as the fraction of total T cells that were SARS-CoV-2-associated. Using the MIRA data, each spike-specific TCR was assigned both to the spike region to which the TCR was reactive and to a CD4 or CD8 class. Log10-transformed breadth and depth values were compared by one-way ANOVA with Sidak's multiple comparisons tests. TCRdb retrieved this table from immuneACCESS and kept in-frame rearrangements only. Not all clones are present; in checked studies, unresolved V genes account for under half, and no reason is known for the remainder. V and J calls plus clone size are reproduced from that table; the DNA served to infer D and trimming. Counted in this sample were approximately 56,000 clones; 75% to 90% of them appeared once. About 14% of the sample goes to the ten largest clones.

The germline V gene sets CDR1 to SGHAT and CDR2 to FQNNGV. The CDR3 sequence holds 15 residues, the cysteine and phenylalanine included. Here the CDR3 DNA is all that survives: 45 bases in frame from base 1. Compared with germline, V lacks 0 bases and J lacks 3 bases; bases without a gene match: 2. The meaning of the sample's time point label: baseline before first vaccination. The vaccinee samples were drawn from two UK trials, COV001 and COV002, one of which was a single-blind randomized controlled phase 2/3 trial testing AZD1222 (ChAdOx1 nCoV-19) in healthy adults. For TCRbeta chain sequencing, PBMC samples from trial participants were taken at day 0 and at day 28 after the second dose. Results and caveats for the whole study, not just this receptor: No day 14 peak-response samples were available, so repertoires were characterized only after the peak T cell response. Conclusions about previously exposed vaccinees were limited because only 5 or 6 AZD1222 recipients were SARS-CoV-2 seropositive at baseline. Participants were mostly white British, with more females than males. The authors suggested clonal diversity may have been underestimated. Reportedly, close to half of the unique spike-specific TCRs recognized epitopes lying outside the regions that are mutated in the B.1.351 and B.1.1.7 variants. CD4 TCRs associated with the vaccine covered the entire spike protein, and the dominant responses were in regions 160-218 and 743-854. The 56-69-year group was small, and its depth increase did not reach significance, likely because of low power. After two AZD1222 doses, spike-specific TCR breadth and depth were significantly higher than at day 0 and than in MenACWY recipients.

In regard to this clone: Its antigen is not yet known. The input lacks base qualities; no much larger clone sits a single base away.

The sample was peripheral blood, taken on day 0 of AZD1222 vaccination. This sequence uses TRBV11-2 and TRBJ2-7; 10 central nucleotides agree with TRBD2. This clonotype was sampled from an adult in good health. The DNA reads TGTGCCAGCAGCTTAGAGAGGACTAGCGGCTACGAGCAGTACTTC. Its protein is CASSLERTSGYEQYF.